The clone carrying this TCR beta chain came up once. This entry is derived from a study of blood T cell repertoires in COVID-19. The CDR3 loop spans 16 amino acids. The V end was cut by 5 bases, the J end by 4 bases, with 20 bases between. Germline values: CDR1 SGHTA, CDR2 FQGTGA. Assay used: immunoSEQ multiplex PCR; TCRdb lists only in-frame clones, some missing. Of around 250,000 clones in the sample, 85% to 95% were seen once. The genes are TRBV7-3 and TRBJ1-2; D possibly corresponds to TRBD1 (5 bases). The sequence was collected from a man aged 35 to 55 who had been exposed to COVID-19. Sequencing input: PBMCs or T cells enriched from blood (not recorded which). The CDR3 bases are TGTGCCAGCAGCCTTAACGGGGGGTTCAGCGTCTATGGCTACACCTTC. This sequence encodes CASSLNGGFSVYGYTF.